These T cell receptor beta chains were read from a single sample in a study of cytomegalovirus exposure and HLA in healthy donors. Assay used: immunoSEQ multiplex PCR; TCRdb lists only in-frame clones, some missing. The sample yields over 95,000 clones, 77% seen once. The sample taken for sequencing was PBMCs. The receptors here all came from a man aged 35-49 years in good health and CMV-seropositive. CDR3s include the opening cysteine and the closing phenylalanine or tryptophan. Each record gives: D gene, clone size, CDR3 length, J gene, V gene, CDR3 protein, CDR3 DNA. D genes are given only for firm matches. The size entry is marked missing in some rows and otherwise reads once, few, many or a size class.

d_gene: -
abundance: -
len: 15
j_gene: TRBJ2-6
v_gene: TRBV11-3
CDR3aa: CASSLHGSGANVLTF
CDR3nt: TGTGCCAGCAGCTTGCACGGCTCTGGGGCCAACGTCCTGACTTTC

d_gene: -
abundance: -
len: 16
j_gene: TRBJ1-1
v_gene: TRBV6-6
CDR3aa: CASSYESEQRETEAFF
CDR3nt: TGTGCCAGCAGTTACGAATCGGAACAGAGGGAGACTGAAGCTTTCTTT

d_gene: -
abundance: -
len: 16
j_gene: TRBJ1-4
v_gene: TRBV4-1
CDR3aa: CASSQDVAGYNEKLFF
CDR3nt: TGCGCCAGCAGCCAAGATGTGGCAGGCTATAATGAAAAACTGTTTTTT

d_gene: -
abundance: few
len: 14
j_gene: TRBJ1-1
v_gene: TRBV5-4
CDR3aa: CASSLPGSGPGAFF
CDR3nt: TGTGCCAGCAGCTTGCCGGGGTCCGGTCCTGGAGCTTTCTTT

d_gene: TRBD1
abundance: -
len: 16
j_gene: TRBJ1-1
v_gene: TRBV5-1
CDR3aa: CASSPRTGPMNTEAFF
CDR3nt: TGCGCCAGCAGCCCAAGGACAGGGCCGATGAACACTGAAGCTTTCTTT

d_gene: -
abundance: few
len: 15
j_gene: TRBJ1-3
v_gene: TRBV18
CDR3aa: CASSADSRSGNTIYF
CDR3nt: TGTGCCAGCTCTGCGGACAGTCGCTCTGGAAACACCATATATTTT

d_gene: TRBD2
abundance: -
len: 15
j_gene: TRBJ2-3
v_gene: TRBV29-1
CDR3aa: CSVEGGRGGEDTQYF
CDR3nt: TGCAGCGTTGAAGGGGGGCGGGGGGGCGAGGATACGCAGTATTTT

d_gene: -
abundance: -
len: 14
j_gene: TRBJ1-1
v_gene: TRBV5-1
CDR3aa: CASSLASWNTEAFF
CDR3nt: TGCGCCAGCAGCTTGGCCTCGTGGAACACTGAAGCTTTCTTT

d_gene: TRBD1
abundance: once
len: 15
j_gene: TRBJ2-7
v_gene: TRBV6-4
CDR3aa: CASSEGPGQFYEQYF
CDR3nt: TGTGCCAGCAGTGAAGGACCGGGACAGTTCTACGAGCAGTACTTC

d_gene: -
abundance: -
len: 13
j_gene: TRBJ1-1
v_gene: TRBV4-1
CDR3aa: CASSQDKNTEAFF
CDR3nt: TGCGCCAGCAGCCAAGACAAGAACACTGAAGCTTTCTTT